This TCR beta chain stems from a study of T cell repertoires in cytomegalovirus infection. At the level of the study: The study used recently identified HLA-C-restricted and well-studied HLA-B-restricted CMV epitopes. Public TCR beta signatures provided an indication of both CMV infection and a matching HLA type. Findings and caveats of the study: HLA-C-restricted CMV-specific TCR beta clonotypes prevailed in the ex vivo response.

For this clonotype: Antigen specificity is unknown.

The V segment lost 2 bases and the J segment 0 bases; nucleotides outside the gene matches: 11. Germline CDR1 is DFQATT and CDR2 is SNEGSKA (reference sequence). This CDR3 contains 19 residues. TCRdb analysed the reads with MiXCR anew, one entry per CDR3 protein. Of about 570,000 distinct CDR3 sequences listed, about 39% are singletons. This specimen consisted of cultured PBMCs, obtained from culture after CMV antigen stimulation. The J gene is TRBJ2-3, the V gene TRBV20-1, with TRBD2 matching 13 bases. The clonotype comes from a human donor in good health (CMV status not recorded). Some clones in this sample may be carry-over from other donors' samples. In nucleotides, the CDR3 is TGCAGTGCTAGACCAACGGGACTAGCGGGGCGTCCTAGCACAGATACGCAGTATTTT. Protein sequence: CSARPTGLAGRPSTDTQYF.